This T cell receptor beta chain stems from a study of T cells after yellow fever vaccination. Study conclusions and caveats: The booster saw the reappearance of most primary-vaccination clones (approximately 97% CD4, 88% CD8).

For this clonotype: What it binds is not known.

TCRdb processed the 5' RACE reads anew with MiXCR; each CDR3 protein has one entry. Altogether a few hundred thousand distinct CDR3 sequences are present, about 4% being singletons, with the ten largest covering roughly 26%. The sample consisted of PBMCs, taken 5 days after the yellow fever booster vaccination. This receptor was identified in a man aged 18 to 35 who received the YFV17D yellow fever vaccine.

In DNA form, the CDR3 reads TGTGCCAGCAGGGCTGGGACTAATCAAGAGACCCAGTACTTC. Residues: CASRAGTNQETQYF. V is TRBV7-9 and J is TRBJ2-5; TRBD2 matches 7 bases. The CDR3 is made up of 14 amino acids. Germline CDR1 and CDR2: SEHNR and FQNEAQ (reference sequence). Losses at the gene ends were 6 bases for V and 2 bases for J; bases not matched to a gene: 6.